The 31 T cell receptor beta chains presented below share a single source sample, sequenced in a study of blood T cell repertoires in COVID-19. TCRdb keeps only in-frame clones here, not all; method: immunoSEQ multiplex PCR. This table holds 50,000 to 65,000 clones, over 75% found once. Sequencing input: peripheral blood. Every receptor here comes from a man aged 50-59 years with active COVID-19.

This chain joins TRBV12-5 and TRBJ1-1; no definite D call. V was clipped by 0 bases and J by 5 bases, with 13 bases between them. Germline-derived CDR1 and CDR2 are LGHNT and FRNRAP. The CDR3 has 15 residues. CDR3: CASGLVLAAFTEAFF. In nucleotides, the CDR3 is TGTGCTAGTGGTTTGGTACTGGCGGCCTTTACTGAAGCTTTCTTT.

This chain joins TRBV11-3 and TRBJ2-1; 7 bases are a match to TRBD2. V was pared by 5 bases and J by 7 bases, with 11 bases of the junction left unmatched. Germline-derived CDR1 and CDR2 are SGHNT and YENEEA. The CDR3 is 15 amino acids. DNA of the CDR3: TGTGCCAGCAGCCGGGGGAGGGGAGCACTGAATGAGCAGTTCTTC. Amino acids: CASSRGRGALNEQFF.

This chain connects TRBV9 to TRBJ2-3; 13 bases are a match to TRBD2. CDR1 and CDR2 from the germline V gene are SGDLS and YYNGEE. With V trimmed by 4 bases and J by 0 bases, 8 bases remained unmatched. This CDR3 comprises 18 residues. The CDR3 is CASSSWTSGGTSTDTQYF. CDR3 sequence (DNA): TGTGCCAGCAGCTCCTGGACTAGCGGGGGAACTAGCACAGATACGCAGTATTTT.

V and J are TRBV5-1 and TRBJ2-2; D may be TRBD1 (5 bases). Trimming stripped 0 bases from V and 0 bases from J, with 12 bases between. There are 17 residues in the CDR3. CDR1 and CDR2 (germline): SGHRS, YFSETQ. CDR3 DNA sequence: TGCGCCAGCAGCTTGGCCCACAGGACGACGAACACCGGGGAGCTGTTTTTT. Translating gives CASSLAHRTTNTGELFF.

The V and J genes are TRBV4-1 and TRBJ1-4, with TRBD1 identical over 8 bases. The germline V gene encodes CDR1 MGHRA and CDR2 YSYEKL. This CDR3 region has 16 residues. The trim removed 1 base at V and 4 bases at J, leaving 5 bases unmatched. DNA for the CDR3: TGCGCCAGCAGCCAAGGTCTCACAGGGGGTAATGAAAAACTGTTTTTT. Translating gives CASSQGLTGGNEKLFF.

J is TRBJ1-1 and V is TRBV10-3, with TRBD1 matching over 8 bases. From germline, CDR1 is ENHRY and CDR2 SYGVKD. V lost 3 bases and J lost 10; bases outside the gene matches: 10. The CDR3 spans 14 residues. CDR3 nucleotide sequence: TGTGCCATCAGTGATTCGGACAGGGTCATCGGAGCTTTCTTT. Translating it yields CAISDSDRVIGAFF.

The gene calls are TRBV7-2 and TRBJ2-1, with D maybe TRBD2 (5 bases). Germline lookup yields CDR1 SGHTA and CDR2 FQGNSA. The CDR3 spans 13 residues. The V end lost 3 bases, the J end lost 6 bases, and 9 bases lay between the germline ends. This CDR3 is CASSLDWTNEQFF. The CDR3 DNA sequence: TGTGCCAGCAGCTTGGACTGGACCAATGAGCAGTTCTTC.

CDR3 in amino acids: CASSPDAGLSEQFF. The DNA of the CDR3 is TGCGCCAGCAGCCCGGATGCGGGACTCTCGGAGCAGTTCTTC. This rearrangement joins TRBV5-1 to TRBJ2-1; D possibly corresponds to TRBD2 (6 bases). Germline V gene sequence: CDR1 SGHRS, CDR2 YFSETQ. Trimming stripped 4 bases from V and 10 bases from J, with 18 bases between. This CDR3 is built from 14 residues.

Details on this clone: The sample contains more than one DNA sequence encoding this CDR3. This chain joins TRBV15 and TRBJ2-1; 7 bases agree with TRBD2. V lost 1 base, J lost 8 bases, and 2 bases stayed unmatched. Germline loops: CDR1 LNHNV, CDR2 YYDKDF (reference sequence). The CDR3 contains 13 residues. The CDR3 DNA sequence: TGTGCCACCAGCAGAGGGGGGGGTGATGAGCAGTTCTTC. This sequence encodes CATSRGGGDEQFF.

The genes are TRBV4-2 and TRBJ2-1; TRBD1 aligns across 9 bases. The V gene's germline CDR1 is LGHNA and CDR2 YNFKEQ. J gave up 8 bases and V 4 bases, and 9 bases lay outside the gene matches. The CDR3 runs 15 residues. CDR3: CASSPLDRGIDEQFF. Here the CDR3 DNA reads TGTGCCAGCAGCCCCTTGGACAGGGGAATAGATGAGCAGTTCTTC.

This clone was counted a single time. The V call is TRBV19, the J call TRBJ2-1, with 7 bases matching TRBD2. This CDR3 contains 14 residues. V lost 7 bases and J lost 10; bases outside the gene matches: 13. Germline CDR1 LNHDA, CDR2 SQIVND (reference sequence). The CDR3 sequence: CASKRDQARKEQFF. The CDR3 DNA reads as TGTGCCAGTAAGCGGGACCAGGCCAGGAAAGAGCAGTTCTTC.

The chain is built from TRBV5-1 and TRBJ2-5; the D gene is possibly TRBD2 (7 bases). The CDR3 totals 16 residues. Germline V gene data show CDR1 as SGHRS and CDR2 as YFSETQ. The V end was cut by 0 bases, the J end by 5 bases, with 17 bases between. CDR3 protein: CASSLAGGHQRETQYF. CDR3 DNA sequence: TGCGCCAGCAGCTTGGCCGGGGGGCATCAAAGGGAGACCCAGTACTTC.

This clone was counted between two and nine times. The V call is TRBV15, the J call TRBJ1-2, with D tentatively TRBD1 (6 bases). From germline, CDR1 is LNHNV and CDR2 YYDKDF (reference sequence). The CDR3 spans 14 residues. V lost 5 bases and J lost 4, with 14 bases in between. This CDR3 reads CATSGGGSSYGYTF. The DNA of the CDR3 is TGTGCCACCAGCGGGGGCGGGAGCAGCTATGGCTACACCTTC.

In nucleotides, the CDR3 is TGTGCCAGCAGTTACCGCACTCGGACAGTGGATGGCTACACCTTC. Translating it yields CASSYRTRTVDGYTF. The V and J genes are TRBV6-5 and TRBJ1-2; D perhaps matches TRBD1 (6 bases). The CDR3 runs to 15 residues. With 2 bases removed from V and 6 bases from J, the gap between germline ends came to 16 bases. Germline CDR1 and CDR2: MNHEY and SVGAGI.

This rearrangement joins TRBV19 to TRBJ1-3, with 7 bases aligning to TRBD1. The junction had 9 bases not matched to a gene; V was cut back by 3 bases and J by 4 bases. The germline CDR1 and CDR2 sequences are LNHDA and SQIVND (reference sequence). The CDR3 extends over 16 amino acids. CDR3 nucleotides: TGTGCCAGTAGTATCTTAACAGGGGCGAGCGGAAACACCATATATTTT. Amino acids: CASSILTGASGNTIYF.

V usage is TRBV19 and J usage is TRBJ2-5; the D gene is possibly TRBD2 (7 bases). Germline loops: CDR1 LNHDA, CDR2 SQIVND (reference sequence). The CDR3 loop spans 14 amino acids. V was shortened by 3 bases and J by 5 bases, with 13 bases between the two germline ends. CDR3 residues: CASSMGGGKETQYF. Written as DNA, the CDR3 is TGTGCCAGTAGTATGGGCGGGGGCAAGGAGACCCAGTACTTC.

The J gene is TRBJ1-2, the V gene TRBV27; 10 bases align to TRBD1. V trimming: 5 bases; J trimming: 8 bases; junction bases outside the gene matches: 8. The CDR3 loop spans 14 amino acids. Germline V CDR1 and CDR2: MNHEY, SMNVEV (reference sequence). CDR3 in DNA: TGTGCCAGCAGTGAGACAGGGGGCGGGTTGGGCTACACCTTC. Residues: CASSETGGGLGYTF.

The chain carries TRBV9 and TRBJ2-3, with 14 bases that match TRBD2. With 0 bases clipped from V and 9 bases from J, the junction kept 3 bases outside the gene matches. The CDR3 is made up of 15 amino acids. Looked up from germline, CDR1 is SGDLS and CDR2 is YYNGEE. The CDR3 is CASSVGGLAGGTQYF. CDR3 in DNA: TGTGCCAGCAGCGTAGGTGGACTAGCGGGGGGAACGCAGTATTTT.

The chain joins TRBV7-2 to TRBJ2-1, with D possibly being TRBD2 (7 bases). The CDR3 is 16 residues long. Trimming removed 6 bases at V and 2 bases at J, with 17 bases between. Germline CDR1 SGHTA, CDR2 FQGNSA. The CDR3 region has the DNA TGTGCCAGCAGGTCCGTGGGGGCGGGAGCCTACAATGAGCAGTTCTTC. This encodes CASRSVGAGAYNEQFF.

The V gene is TRBV6-5, the J gene TRBJ2-7; TRBD1 aligns across 7 bases. V dropped 2 bases and J dropped 5; count of bases not matched to a gene: 6. CDR1 and CDR2 from the germline V gene are MNHEY and SVGAGI. The CDR3 has 14 amino acids. The CDR3 sequence: CASSYGRGNHEQYF. In DNA, the CDR3 is TGTGCCAGCAGTTACGGCAGGGGGAACCACGAGCAGTACTTC.

CDR3 protein: CASNLGGGVYNEQFF. In nucleotides, the CDR3 is TGTGCCAGCAACCTTGGGGGGGGCGTCTACAATGAGCAGTTCTTC. V gene TRBV11-1 combines with J gene TRBJ2-1; D is perhaps TRBD2 (7 bases). V was shortened by 7 bases and J by 3 bases, with 16 bases between the two germline ends. CDR1 SGHAT and CDR2 FQDESV come from the germline V gene (reference sequence). This CDR3 is built from 15 residues.

The J gene is TRBJ1-1, the V gene TRBV4-2, with D perhaps matching TRBD1 (6 bases). CDR3 size: 15 residues. Trimming left V 1 base short and J 1 base short, with 10 bases between. CDR1 and CDR2 from the germline V gene are LGHNA and YNFKEQ. CDR3 nucleotides: TGTGCCAGCAGCCAAGGTCCAGGGGAGAACACTGAAGCTTTCTTT. It specifies CASSQGPGENTEAFF.

This chain connects TRBV6-5 to TRBJ2-5; TRBD1 agrees at 10 bases. The CDR3 covers 15 residues. V dropped 6 bases and J dropped 2; count of bases not matched to a gene: 6. Germline assignment: CDR1 MNHEY and CDR2 SVGAGI. CDR3 loop: CASSSRDRGQETQYF. The DNA of the CDR3 is TGTGCCAGCAGCTCCCGGGACAGGGGACAAGAGACCCAGTACTTC.

The rearrangement joins TRBV29-1 to TRBJ2-1; 10 nucleotides match TRBD2. The V segment lost 6 bases and the J segment 9 bases; nucleotides outside the gene matches: 5. Germline V gene data show CDR1 as SQVTM and CDR2 as ANQGSEA. The CDR3 totals 12 residues. CDR3 sequence: CSVSGGAFEQFF. The CDR3 DNA is TGCAGCGTGAGCGGGGGGGCTTTTGAGCAGTTCTTC.

The CDR3 region has the DNA TGTGCCCGAGTGGAGGGCCCGAACACTGAAGCTTTCTTT. Its translation is CARVEGPNTEAFF. The chain employs TRBV30 and TRBJ1-1, with D unclear. V lost 8 bases to trimming and J lost 1 base, with 14 bases between them. The CDR3 has 13 amino acids. Per germline, CDR1 GTSNPN and CDR2 SVGIG (reference sequence).

The gene calls are TRBV5-1 and TRBJ1-5, with 11 bases aligning to TRBD1. This CDR3 comprises 17 residues. The J segment lost 0 bases and the V segment lost 4 bases, leaving 6 bases of the junction unmatched. The germline gives CDR1 SGHRS, CDR2 YFSETQ. CDR3 coding DNA: TGCGCCAGCAGCCCGGGGACAGGGGGTCATAGCAATCAGCCCCAGCATTTT. This encodes CASSPGTGGHSNQPQHF.

The chain carries TRBV3-1 (or the pseudogene TRBV3-2) and TRBJ1-1, with TRBD1 identical over 8 bases. CDR1 is LGHDT, CDR2 YNNKEL, per germline (reference sequence). J gave up 1 base and V 6 bases, and 4 bases lay outside the gene matches. This CDR3 contains 14 residues. CDR3 in amino acids: CASSADRENTEAFF. The CDR3, as DNA: TGTGCCAGCAGTGCGGACAGGGAGAACACTGAAGCTTTCTTT.

This clone has only a few counts. This rearrangement joins TRBV6-4 to TRBJ1-5; no firm D call. V gave up 6 bases and J gave up 6 bases, with 18 bases separating them. Per the germline V gene, CDR1 is MRHNA and CDR2 is SNTAGT. The CDR3 totals 15 residues. The CDR3 reads CASSREAGAGQPQHF. Here the CDR3 DNA reads TGTGCCAGCAGCCGAGAAGCGGGCGCGGGTCAGCCCCAGCATTTT.

The rearrangement joins TRBV3-1 (or the pseudogene TRBV3-2) to TRBJ2-2, with a tentative D call TRBD1 (6 bases). The CDR3 is made up of 16 amino acids. Germline CDR1 is LGHDT and CDR2 is YNNKEL (reference sequence). V lost 4 bases and J lost 7, with 19 bases in between. CDR3 amino acids: CASSPTYGRDNGELFF. CDR3 sequence (DNA): TGTGCCAGCAGCCCCACGTATGGCAGGGACAACGGGGAGCTGTTTTTT.

The J gene is TRBJ1-1, the V gene TRBV7-2; 7 nucleotides agree with TRBD1. CDR1 and CDR2 (germline): SGHTA, FQGNSA. The CDR3 spans 14 residues. The V and J ends lost 5 bases and 10 bases, in that order; junction bases with no gene match: 13. Written as DNA, the CDR3 is TGTGCCAGCAGCCTCACCCCCACAGGGGAGCGAGCTTTCTTT. This gives the protein CASSLTPTGERAFF.

The V and J genes are TRBV7-9 and TRBJ2-1; 11 bases agree with TRBD1. The CDR3 loop spans 14 amino acids. V dropped 3 bases and J dropped 6; count of bases not matched to a gene: 1. Per germline, CDR1 SEHNR and CDR2 FQNEAQ (reference sequence). In DNA form, the CDR3 reads TGTGCCAGCAGCTTTGGGACAGGGGGCAATGAGCAGTTCTTC. This codes for CASSFGTGGNEQFF.